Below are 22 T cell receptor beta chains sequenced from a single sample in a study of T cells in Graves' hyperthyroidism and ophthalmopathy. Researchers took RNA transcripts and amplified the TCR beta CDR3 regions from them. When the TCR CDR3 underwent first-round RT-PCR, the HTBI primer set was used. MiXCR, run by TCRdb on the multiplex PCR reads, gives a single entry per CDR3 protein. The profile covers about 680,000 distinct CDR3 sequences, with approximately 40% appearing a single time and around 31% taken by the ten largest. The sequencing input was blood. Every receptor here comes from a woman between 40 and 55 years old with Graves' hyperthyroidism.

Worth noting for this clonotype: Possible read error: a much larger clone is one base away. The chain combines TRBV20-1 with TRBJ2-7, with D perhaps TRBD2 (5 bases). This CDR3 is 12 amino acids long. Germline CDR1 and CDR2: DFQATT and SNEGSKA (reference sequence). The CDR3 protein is CSASRLGEEQCF. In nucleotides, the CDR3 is TGCAGTGCTAGTAGGCTCGGGGAAGAGCAGTGCTTC.

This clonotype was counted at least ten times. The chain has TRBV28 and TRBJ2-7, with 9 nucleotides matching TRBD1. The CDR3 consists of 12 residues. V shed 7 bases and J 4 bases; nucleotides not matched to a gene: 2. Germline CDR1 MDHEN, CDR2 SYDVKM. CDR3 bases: TGTGCCAGCACGACAGGGGGGTACGAGCAGTACTTC. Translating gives CASTTGGYEQYF.

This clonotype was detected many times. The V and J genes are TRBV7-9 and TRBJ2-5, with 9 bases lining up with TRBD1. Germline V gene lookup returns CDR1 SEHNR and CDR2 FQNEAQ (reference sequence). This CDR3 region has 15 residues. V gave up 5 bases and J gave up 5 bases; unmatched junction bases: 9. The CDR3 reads CASSKGQGSRETQYF. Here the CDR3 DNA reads TGTGCCAGCAGCAAGGGACAGGGTAGTAGGGAGACCCAGTACTTC.

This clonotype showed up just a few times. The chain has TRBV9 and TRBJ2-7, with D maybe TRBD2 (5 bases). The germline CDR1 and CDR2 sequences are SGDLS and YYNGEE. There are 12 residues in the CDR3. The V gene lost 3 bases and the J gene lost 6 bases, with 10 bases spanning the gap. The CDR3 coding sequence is TGTGCCAGCAGCGGGGCGGGCGGCGAGCAGTACTTC. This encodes CASSGAGGEQYF.

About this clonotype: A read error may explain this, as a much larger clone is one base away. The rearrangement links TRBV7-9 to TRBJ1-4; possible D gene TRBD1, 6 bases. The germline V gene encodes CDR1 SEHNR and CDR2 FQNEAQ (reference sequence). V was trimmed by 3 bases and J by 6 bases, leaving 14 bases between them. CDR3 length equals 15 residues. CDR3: CASSFGSGTHEKLFF. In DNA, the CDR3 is TGTGCCAGCAGCTTCGGGTCCGGGACACATGAAAAACTGTTTTTT. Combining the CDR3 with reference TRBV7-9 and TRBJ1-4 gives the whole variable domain DTGVSQNPRHKITKRGQNVTFRCDPISEHNRLYWYRQTLGQGPEFLTYFQNEAQLEKSRLLSDRFSAERPKGSFSTLEIQRTEQGDSAMYLCASSFGSGTHEKLFFGSGTQLSVL.

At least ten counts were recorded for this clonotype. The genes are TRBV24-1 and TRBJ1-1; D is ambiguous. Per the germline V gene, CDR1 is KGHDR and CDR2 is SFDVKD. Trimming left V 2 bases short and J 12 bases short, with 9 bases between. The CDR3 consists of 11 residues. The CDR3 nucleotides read TGTGCCACCAGTGATTCGGGGAGGTCTTTCTTT. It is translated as CATSDSGRSFF.

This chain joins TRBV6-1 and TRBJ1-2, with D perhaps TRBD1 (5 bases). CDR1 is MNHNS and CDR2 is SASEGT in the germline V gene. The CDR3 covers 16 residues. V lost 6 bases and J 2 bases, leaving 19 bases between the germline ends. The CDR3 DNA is TGTGCCAGCAGCCCGGACATTAACTCTTTAAACTATGGCTACACCTTC. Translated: CASSPDINSLNYGYTF.

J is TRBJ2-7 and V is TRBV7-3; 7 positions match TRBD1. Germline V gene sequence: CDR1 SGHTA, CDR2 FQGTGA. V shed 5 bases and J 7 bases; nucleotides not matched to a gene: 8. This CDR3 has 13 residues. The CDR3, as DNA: TGTGCCAGCAGCAGGTCAGACAGGGAAGAGCAGTACTTC. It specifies CASSRSDREEQYF.

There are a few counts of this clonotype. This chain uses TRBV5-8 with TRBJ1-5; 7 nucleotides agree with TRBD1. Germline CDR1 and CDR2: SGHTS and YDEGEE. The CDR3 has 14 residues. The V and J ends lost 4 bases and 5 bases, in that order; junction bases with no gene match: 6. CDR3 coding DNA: TGTGCCAGCAGCCTTACAGGGGACTATCAGCCCCAGCATTTT. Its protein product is CASSLTGDYQPQHF. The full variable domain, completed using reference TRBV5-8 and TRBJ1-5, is EAGVTQSPTHLIKTRGQQATLRCSPISGHTSVYWYQQALGLGLQFLLWYDEGEERNRGNFPPRFSGRQFPNYSSELNVNALELEDSALYLCASSLTGDYQPQHFGDGTRLSIL.

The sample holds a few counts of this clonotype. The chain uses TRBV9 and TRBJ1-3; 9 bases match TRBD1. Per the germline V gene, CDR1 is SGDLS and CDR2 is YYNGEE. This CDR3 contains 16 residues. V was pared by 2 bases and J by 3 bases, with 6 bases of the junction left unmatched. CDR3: CASSVLGQGGGNTIYF. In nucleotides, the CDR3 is TGTGCCAGCAGCGTTTTGGGACAGGGCGGTGGAAACACCATATATTTT. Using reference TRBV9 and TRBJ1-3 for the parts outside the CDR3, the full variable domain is DSGVTQTPKHLITATGQRVTLRCSPRSGDLSVYWYQQSLDQGLQFLIQYYNGEERAKGNILERFSAQQFPDLHSELNLSSLELGDSALYFCASSVLGQGGGNTIYFGEGSWLTVV.

The CDR3: CASSYGGGSGANVLTF. The CDR3 DNA reads TGTGCCAGCAGTTACGGAGGGGGCTCTGGGGCCAACGTCCTGACTTTC. V and J are TRBV6-6 and TRBJ2-6, with D perhaps given as TRBD1 or TRBD2 (6 bases each). The CDR3 is made up of 16 amino acids. CDR1 is MNHNY and CDR2 is SVGAGI in the germline V gene (reference sequence). The V and J ends lost 2 bases and 0 bases respectively, with 8 bases between them.

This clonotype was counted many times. The CDR3 loop is CAISPDRDQPQHF. CDR3 nucleotide sequence: TGTGCCATCAGCCCGGACAGGGATCAGCCCCAGCATTTT. The chain joins TRBV10-3 to TRBJ1-5; 8 positions agree with TRBD1. With V trimmed by 6 bases and J by 5 bases, 3 bases remained unmatched. CDR1 is ENHRY, CDR2 SYGVKD, per germline. The CDR3 has 13 amino acids.

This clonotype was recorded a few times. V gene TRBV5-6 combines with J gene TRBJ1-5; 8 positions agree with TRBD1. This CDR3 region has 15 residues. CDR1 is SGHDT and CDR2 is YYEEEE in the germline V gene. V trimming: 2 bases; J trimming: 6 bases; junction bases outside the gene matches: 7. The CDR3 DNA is TGTGCCAGCAGCTTAGGGACAGGAGGTATTCAGCCCCAGCATTTT. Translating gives CASSLGTGGIQPQHF.

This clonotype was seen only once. This chain's CDR3 is CASSSSYEQFF. CDR3 DNA: TGTGCCAGCAGCTCGAGCTACGAGCAGTTCTTC. V gene TRBV5-6 combines with J gene TRBJ2-7; unclear D gene. Gene TRBJ2-1 matches the end of the DNA better, so the J call may be wrong. This CDR3 is 11 amino acids long. Germline assignment: CDR1 SGHDT and CDR2 YYEEEE.

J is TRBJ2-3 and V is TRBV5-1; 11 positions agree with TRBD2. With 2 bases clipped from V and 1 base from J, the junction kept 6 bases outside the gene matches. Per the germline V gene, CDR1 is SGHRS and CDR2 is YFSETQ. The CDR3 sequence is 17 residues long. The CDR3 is CASSFHLAGGGTDTQYF. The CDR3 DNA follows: TGCGCCAGCAGCTTCCACCTAGCGGGAGGCGGCACAGATACGCAGTATTTT.

This chain's CDR3 is CASSPFASGQPQHF. CDR3 nucleotide sequence: TGTGCCAGCAGCCCCTTTGCTTCGGGTCAGCCCCAGCATTTT. The rearrangement joins TRBV12-3 or TRBV12-4 to TRBJ1-5; D is unresolved. This CDR3 region has 14 residues. The V end lost 6 bases, the J end lost 6 bases, and 15 bases lay between the germline ends.

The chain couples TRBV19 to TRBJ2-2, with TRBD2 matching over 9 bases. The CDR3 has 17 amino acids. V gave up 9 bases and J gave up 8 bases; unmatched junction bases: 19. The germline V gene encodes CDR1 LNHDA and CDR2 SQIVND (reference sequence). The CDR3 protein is CASSRGLARTGDGELFF. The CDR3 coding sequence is TGTGCCAGCAGCCGGGGACTAGCTCGGACGGGGGATGGGGAGCTGTTTTTT.

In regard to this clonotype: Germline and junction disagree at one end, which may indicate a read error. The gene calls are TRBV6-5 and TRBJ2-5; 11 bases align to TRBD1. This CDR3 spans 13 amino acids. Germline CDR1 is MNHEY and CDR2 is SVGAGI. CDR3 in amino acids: CASSYPGQGALCF. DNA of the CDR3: TGTGCCAGCAGTTACCCTGGACAGGGGGCTTTGTGCTTC.

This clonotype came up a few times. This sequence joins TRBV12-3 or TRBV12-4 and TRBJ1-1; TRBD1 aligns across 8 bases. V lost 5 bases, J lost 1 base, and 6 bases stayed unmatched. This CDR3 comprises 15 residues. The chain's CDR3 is CASSIYGTGNTEAFF. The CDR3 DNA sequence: TGTGCCAGCAGTATTTACGGGACAGGGAACACTGAAGCTTTCTTT.

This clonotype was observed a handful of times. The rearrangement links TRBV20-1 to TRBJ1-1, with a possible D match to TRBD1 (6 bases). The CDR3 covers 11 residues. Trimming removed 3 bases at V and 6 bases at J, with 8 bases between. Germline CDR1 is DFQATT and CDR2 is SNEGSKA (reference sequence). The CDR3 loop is CSASRGSEAFF. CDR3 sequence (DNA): TGCAGTGCTAGCAGGGGATCTGAAGCTTTCTTT.

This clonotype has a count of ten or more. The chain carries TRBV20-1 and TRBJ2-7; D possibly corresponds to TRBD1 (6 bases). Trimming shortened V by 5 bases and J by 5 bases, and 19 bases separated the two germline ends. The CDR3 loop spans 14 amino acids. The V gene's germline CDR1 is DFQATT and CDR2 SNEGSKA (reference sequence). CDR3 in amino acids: CSAASWVRGDEQYF. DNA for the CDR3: TGCAGTGCTGCCTCCTGGGTCAGGGGAGACGAGCAGTACTTC.

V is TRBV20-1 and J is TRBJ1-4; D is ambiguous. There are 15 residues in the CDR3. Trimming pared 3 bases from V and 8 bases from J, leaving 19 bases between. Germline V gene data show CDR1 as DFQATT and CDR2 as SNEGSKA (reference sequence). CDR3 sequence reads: CSASFEGRTEEKLFF. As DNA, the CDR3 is TGCAGTGCTAGCTTCGAGGGCCGTACGGAAGAAAAACTGTTTTTT.